These 18 T cell receptor beta chains originate from one sample sequenced in a study of cytomegalovirus exposure and HLA in healthy donors. Clones were read by immunoSEQ multiplex PCR, and TCRdb kept only the in-frame ones, dropping some. The data show about 250,000 clones, around 87% seen once. Sequenced material: PBMCs. These TCRs come from a man between 18 and 35 years old in good health and CMV-seronegative.

The chain recombines TRBV27 with TRBJ1-2; D is uncertain. Trimming cost V 4 bases and J 3 bases, with 9 bases left between them. Germline-derived CDR1 and CDR2 are MNHEY and SMNVEV (reference sequence). This CDR3 is 13 amino acids long. The CDR3 DNA reads as TGTGCCAGCAGTTATCAGGTCGACTATGGCTACACCTTC. It specifies CASSYQVDYGYTF.

The V and J genes are TRBV11-2 and TRBJ1-6; possibly TRBD1 for D (5 bases). This CDR3 spans 13 amino acids. V dropped 2 bases and J dropped 10 bases, with 9 bases sitting between them. Germline lookup yields CDR1 SGHAT and CDR2 FQNNGV. CDR3 sequence: CASSLWGDSPLHF. CDR3 sequence (DNA): TGTGCCAGCAGCTTATGGGGGGACTCACCCCTCCACTTT.

The rearrangement joins TRBV7-2 to TRBJ1-1; tentative D call: TRBD1 (5 bases). The CDR3 totals 16 residues. V was shortened by 3 bases and J by 0 bases, with 14 bases between the two germline ends. In germline, CDR1 is SGHTA, CDR2 FQGNSA. This chain's CDR3 is CASSFPPDSMNTEAFF. CDR3 DNA: TGTGCCAGCAGCTTCCCCCCCGACAGTATGAACACTGAAGCTTTCTTT.

This chain connects TRBV6-5 to TRBJ2-7; 9 nucleotides align to TRBD1. The CDR3 sequence is 15 residues long. After removal of 5 bases from V and 4 bases from J, the junction contained 9 bases not matched to a gene. Per the germline V gene, CDR1 is MNHEY and CDR2 is SVGAGI. CDR3: CASSKFWGQGYEQYF. CDR3 sequence (DNA): TGTGCCAGCAGTAAATTTTGGGGACAGGGTTACGAGCAGTACTTC.

Concerning this clone: Distinct nucleotide sequences in the sample also encode this CDR3. This CDR3 is CASSIPGAYEQYF. CDR3 in DNA: TGTGCCAGTAGTATCCCGGGTGCTTACGAGCAGTACTTC. This rearrangement joins TRBV19 to TRBJ2-7; D gene uncertain. V was shortened by 3 bases and J by 4 bases, with 10 bases between the two germline ends. Germline V gene data show CDR1 as LNHDA and CDR2 as SQIVND (reference sequence). This CDR3 region has 13 residues.

The rearrangement links TRBV5-1 to TRBJ2-2, with a weak D call TRBD1 (6 bases). Germline CDR1 SGHRS, CDR2 YFSETQ. With 4 bases removed from V and 1 base from J, the gap between germline ends came to 8 bases. The length of the CDR3 is 14 residues. This CDR3 reads CASSGGQNTGELFF. The CDR3 DNA reads as TGCGCCAGCAGCGGGGGACAGAACACCGGGGAGCTGTTTTTT.

In this sample, this clone turned up once. This sequence joins TRBV5-1 and TRBJ1-5; D is uncertain. The V and J ends lost 1 base and 6 bases respectively, with 11 bases between them. CDR3 size: 14 residues. Germline lookup yields CDR1 SGHRS and CDR2 YFSETQ. The CDR3 protein is CASSLIGVGQPQHF. The CDR3 coding sequence is TGCGCCAGCAGCTTGATCGGGGTCGGTCAGCCCCAGCATTTT.

In its sample, this clone was seen once. J is TRBJ2-7 and V is TRBV7-9; TRBD2 agrees at 7 bases. The V segment lost 2 bases and the J segment 0 bases; nucleotides outside the gene matches: 4. The germline CDR1 and CDR2 sequences are SEHNR and FQNEAQ (reference sequence). The CDR3 is made up of 15 amino acids. The CDR3 nucleotides are TGTGCCAGCAGCTTATTTTTAGCGGGCTCCTACGAGCAGTACTTC. Residues: CASSLFLAGSYEQYF. The whole variable domain, filled in from reference TRBV7-9 and TRBJ2-7, reads DTGVSQNPRHKITKRGQNVTFRCDPISEHNRLYWYRQTLGQGPEFLTYFQNEAQLEKSRLLSDRFSAERPKGSFSTLEIQRTEQGDSAMYLCASSLFLAGSYEQYFGPGTRLTVT.

This chain links TRBV7-6 with TRBJ2-2, with 7 bases aligning to TRBD2. Losses at the gene ends were 1 base for V and 0 bases for J; bases not matched to a gene: 2. The germline V gene has CDR1 SGHVS and CDR2 FNYEAQ. The CDR3 covers 16 residues. CDR3 DNA: TGTGCCAGCAGCTTAGGACTAGCCGCGAACACCGGGGAGCTGTTTTTT. Residues: CASSLGLAANTGELFF. Variable domain in full (rest from reference TRBV7-6 and TRBJ2-2): GAGVSQSPRYKVTKRGQDVALRCDPISGHVSLYWYRQALGQGPEFLTYFNYEAQQDKSGLPNDRFSAERPEGSISTLTIQRTEQRDSAMYRCASSLGLAANTGELFFGEGSRLTVL.

The chain links TRBV2 to TRBJ2-2, with TRBD1 identical over 10 bases. After removal of 3 bases from V and 7 bases from J, the junction contained 2 bases not matched to a gene. CDR1 SNHLY and CDR2 FYNNEI come from the germline V gene. This CDR3 spans 14 amino acids. The CDR3 spells CASSEGQGSGELFF. The CDR3 DNA follows: TGTGCCAGCAGTGAGGGACAGGGGAGCGGGGAGCTGTTTTTT.

The J gene is TRBJ2-1, the V gene TRBV4-3; possible D gene TRBD1, 6 bases. From germline, CDR1 is LGHNA and CDR2 YSLEER. With 1 base removed from V and 6 bases from J, the gap between germline ends came to 16 bases. This CDR3 has 16 amino acids. The CDR3 nucleotides are TGCGCCAGCAGCCAAGGGCCGGGACAAGGGTTCAATGAGCAGTTCTTC. It yields the protein CASSQGPGQGFNEQFF.

The chain couples TRBV12-5 to TRBJ2-1; TRBD2 matches 8 bases. This CDR3 is 15 amino acids long. J lost 3 bases, V lost 6 bases, and 7 bases had no gene match. From germline, CDR1 is LGHNT and CDR2 FRNRAP. The CDR3 here is CASGPWAGGYNEQFF. DNA for the CDR3: TGTGCTAGTGGCCCTTGGGCGGGAGGCTACAATGAGCAGTTCTTC.

The chain is built from TRBV9 and TRBJ2-1; weak D call: TRBD1 (6 bases). Deletions cut 4 bases from V and 5 bases from J, with 13 bases between. Germline V CDR1 and CDR2: SGDLS, YYNGEE. The CDR3 totals 14 residues. The CDR3 DNA is TGTGCCAGCAGCCTATGGGACACACACAATGAGCAGTTCTTC. It codes for CASSLWDTHNEQFF.

This sequence joins TRBV6-5 and TRBJ2-4; D is perhaps TRBD2 (5 bases). In germline, CDR1 is MNHEY, CDR2 SVGAGI. V was pared by 8 bases and J by 0 bases, with 8 bases between. CDR3 length: 13 residues. The CDR3 reads CASGSLAKNIQYF. Written as DNA, the CDR3 is TGTGCCAGCGGGAGCCTAGCCAAAAACATTCAGTACTTC.

This sequence joins TRBV11-2 and TRBJ2-7; D is possibly TRBD2 (6 bases). V was trimmed by 6 bases and J by 5 bases, leaving 11 bases between them. Germline V gene data show CDR1 as SGHAT and CDR2 as FQNNGV. The CDR3 runs 12 residues. CDR3 loop: CASRFGGNEQYF. In nucleotides, the CDR3 is TGTGCCAGCAGGTTCGGGGGAAACGAGCAGTACTTC.

There are many counts of this clone. The chain uses TRBV5-1 and TRBJ2-2; 7 positions match TRBD1. After removal of 0 bases from V and 0 bases from J, the junction contained 2 bases not matched to a gene. The CDR3 is 16 residues long. From germline, CDR1 is SGHRS and CDR2 YFSETQ. CDR3: CASSLVGQTNTGELFF. In DNA form, the CDR3 reads TGCGCCAGCAGCTTGGTGGGACAGACGAACACCGGGGAGCTGTTTTTT. Using reference TRBV5-1 and TRBJ2-2 for the parts outside the CDR3, the full variable domain is KAGVTQTPRYLIKTRGQQVTLSCSPISGHRSVSWYQQTPGQGLQFLFEYFSETQRNKGNFPGRFSGRQFSNSRSEMNVSTLELGDSALYLCASSLVGQTNTGELFFGEGSRLTVL.

The V and J genes are TRBV2 and TRBJ2-1; 11 nucleotides agree with TRBD2. Germline lookup yields CDR1 SNHLY and CDR2 FYNNEI. The CDR3 runs 15 residues. Trimming at V came to 1 base and at J to 10 bases, leaving 6 bases not matched to a gene. The CDR3 DNA follows: TGTGCCAGCAGTGAAGTAAGGCTAGCGGGAGGCGAGCAGTTCTTC. This codes for CASSEVRLAGGEQFF. Based on the CDR3 plus reference TRBV2 and TRBJ2-1, the full variable domain is EPEVTQTPSHQVTQMGQEVILRCVPISNHLYFYWYRQILGQKVEFLVSFYNNEISEKSEIFDDQFSVERPDGSNFTLKIRSTKLEDSAMYFCASSEVRLAGGEQFFGPGTRLTVL.

The chain carries TRBV4-3 and TRBJ2-1, with 7 positions matching TRBD2. The germline V gene encodes CDR1 LGHNA and CDR2 YSLEER. V dropped 0 bases and J dropped 9; count of bases not matched to a gene: 5. CDR3 length equals 14 residues. The CDR3 nucleotides are TGCGCCAGCAGCCAAGAAGGAGCGGGAAGTGAGCAGTTCTTC. Translated: CASSQEGAGSEQFF.